What follows are 8 T cell receptor beta chains derived from one specimen sequenced in a study of T cells after yellow fever vaccination. TCRdb passed the 5' RACE reads through MiXCR, listing each CDR3 protein once. This sample has 250,000 or so distinct CDR3 sequences; roughly 3.7% occur once, and the top ten carry about a fifth. The sequenced sample was PBMCs, obtained 15 days after the yellow fever booster vaccination. The receptors derive from a man between 18 and 35 years old who received the YFV17D yellow fever vaccine.

There are many counts of this clonotype. V and J are TRBV6-6 and TRBJ1-2; D remains unclear. From germline, CDR1 is MNHNY and CDR2 SVGAGI (reference sequence). The CDR3 length is 11 residues. Trimming left V 7 bases short and J 8 bases short, with 11 bases between. This CDR3 is CASNSARGYTF. The CDR3 bases are TGTGCCAGCAACTCGGCTCGAGGCTACACCTTC.

This clonotype showed up many times. The chain recombines TRBV2 with TRBJ2-7, with 9 bases identical to TRBD1. CDR1 SNHLY and CDR2 FYNNEI come from the germline V gene. The CDR3 consists of 13 residues. After removal of 6 bases from V and 1 base from J, the junction contained 1 base not matched to a gene. CDR3 amino acids: CASSGTGSYEQYV. The CDR3 region has the DNA TGTGCCAGCAGCGGGACAGGGTCCTACGAGCAGTACGTC.

This clonotype appeared many times. V usage is TRBV5-1 and J usage is TRBJ1-2; D unclear. Germline CDR1 and CDR2: SGHRS and YFSETQ. The CDR3 spans 15 residues. V shed 4 bases and J shed 6 bases, with 19 bases lying between them. The CDR3 is CASSQSRTLPNGYTF. As DNA, the CDR3 is TGCGCCAGCAGCCAATCCAGGACCCTACCCAATGGCTACACCTTC.

In its sample, this clonotype was seen many times. The gene calls are TRBV12-3 or TRBV12-4 and TRBJ1-1, with D tentatively TRBD1 (6 bases). The V end lost 2 bases, the J end lost 3 bases, and 10 bases lay between the germline ends. The CDR3 is 14 residues long. CDR3 protein: CASSLMGAYTEAFF. The DNA for the CDR3 is TGTGCCAGCAGTTTAATGGGGGCTTACACTGAAGCTTTCTTT.

This clonotype showed up many times. This sequence joins TRBV3-1 and TRBJ2-1, with D uncertain. The CDR3 length is 13 residues. V was clipped by 4 bases and J by 6 bases, with 10 bases between them. The germline V gene encodes CDR1 LGHDT and CDR2 YNNKEL (reference sequence). In DNA, the CDR3 is TGTGCCAGCAGCCTAGGAATAGTCAATGAGCAGTTCTTC. Amino acid sequence: CASSLGIVNEQFF.

This clonotype was picked up many times. J is TRBJ1-1 and V is TRBV27; D not certain. CDR3 length: 14 residues. Germline V gives CDR1 MNHEY, CDR2 SMNVEV (reference sequence). Trimming stripped 3 bases from V and 1 base from J, with 9 bases between. CDR3 residues: CASSFTRTNTEAFF. The CDR3 DNA reads TGTGCCAGCAGTTTTACGCGGACGAACACTGAAGCTTTCTTT.

This clonotype was seen at least ten times. The chain has TRBV4-1 and TRBJ1-5, with D perhaps TRBD1 (5 bases). There are 17 residues in the CDR3. V dropped 0 bases and J dropped 3 bases, with 15 bases sitting between them. In germline, CDR1 is MGHRA, CDR2 YSYEKL. The CDR3 bases are TGCGCCAGCAGCCAAGAGGAATGGGGACTTCCCAATCAGCCCCAGCATTTT. Translating it yields CASSQEEWGLPNQPQHF.

This clonotype was counted ten times or more. The chain employs TRBV28 and TRBJ2-7, with 10 positions matching TRBD2. Germline V lookup: CDR1 MDHEN, CDR2 SYDVKM. This CDR3 is 16 amino acids long. Losses at the gene ends were 2 bases for V and 4 bases for J; bases not matched to a gene: 8. The CDR3 nucleotides are TGTGCCAGCAGTTTAGGTAGCGGGGGGCTTATTTACGAGCAGTACGTC. It encodes CASSLGSGGLIYEQYV.